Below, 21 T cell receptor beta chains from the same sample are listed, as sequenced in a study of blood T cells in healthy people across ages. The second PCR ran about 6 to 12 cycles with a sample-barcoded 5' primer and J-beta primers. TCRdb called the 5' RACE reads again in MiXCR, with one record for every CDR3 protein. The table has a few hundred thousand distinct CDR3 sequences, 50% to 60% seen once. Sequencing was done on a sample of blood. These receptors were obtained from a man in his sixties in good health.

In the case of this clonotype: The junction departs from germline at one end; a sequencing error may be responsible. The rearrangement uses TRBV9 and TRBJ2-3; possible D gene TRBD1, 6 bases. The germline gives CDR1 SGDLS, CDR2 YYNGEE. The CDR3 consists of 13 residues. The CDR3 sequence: CASSASTGDTQYF. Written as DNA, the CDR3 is TGCGCCAGCAGCGCCTCGACAGGAGATACGCAGTATTTT.

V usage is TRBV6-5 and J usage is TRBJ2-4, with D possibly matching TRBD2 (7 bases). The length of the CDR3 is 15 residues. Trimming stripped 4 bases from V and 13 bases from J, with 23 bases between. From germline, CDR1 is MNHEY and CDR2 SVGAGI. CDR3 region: CASSLRAGAPGEQYF. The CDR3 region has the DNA TGTGCCAGCAGTTTAAGGGCGGGGGCCCCCGGGGAGCAGTACTTC.

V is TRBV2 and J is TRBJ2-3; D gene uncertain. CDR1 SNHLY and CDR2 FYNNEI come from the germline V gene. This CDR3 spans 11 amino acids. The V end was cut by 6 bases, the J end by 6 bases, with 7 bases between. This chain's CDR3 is CASRARDTQYF. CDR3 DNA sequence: TGTGCCAGCAGGGCCCGGGATACGCAGTATTTT.

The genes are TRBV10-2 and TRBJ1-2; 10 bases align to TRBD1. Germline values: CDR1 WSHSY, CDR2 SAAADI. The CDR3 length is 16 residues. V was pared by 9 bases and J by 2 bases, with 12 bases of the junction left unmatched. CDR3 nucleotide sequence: TGCGCCAGTGGAAACCCTAGGGGACAGGGGAACTATGGCTACACCTTC. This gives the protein CASGNPRGQGNYGYTF.

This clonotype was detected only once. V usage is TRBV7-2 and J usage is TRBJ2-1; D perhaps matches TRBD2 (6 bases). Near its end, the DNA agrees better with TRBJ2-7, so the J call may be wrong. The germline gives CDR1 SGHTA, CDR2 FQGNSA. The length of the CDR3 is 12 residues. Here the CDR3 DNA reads TGTGCCAGCAGCTTTAGCGGAGACGAGCAGTACTTC. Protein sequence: CASSFSGDEQYF.

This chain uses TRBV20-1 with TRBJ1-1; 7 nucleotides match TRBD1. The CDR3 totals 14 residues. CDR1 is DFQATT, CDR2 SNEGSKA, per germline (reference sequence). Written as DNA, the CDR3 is TGCTCTAGCGAGAAGACAGGGAGGGAAACTGAAGCTTTCTTT. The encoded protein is CSSEKTGRETEAFF.

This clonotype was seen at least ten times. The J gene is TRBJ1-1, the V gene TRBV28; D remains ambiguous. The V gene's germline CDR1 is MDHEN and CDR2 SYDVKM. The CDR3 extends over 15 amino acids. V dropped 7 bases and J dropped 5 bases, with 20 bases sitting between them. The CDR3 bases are TGTGCCAGCACAAATGTGGGGAGGCTATTGACTGAAGCTTTCTTT. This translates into CASTNVGRLLTEAFF.

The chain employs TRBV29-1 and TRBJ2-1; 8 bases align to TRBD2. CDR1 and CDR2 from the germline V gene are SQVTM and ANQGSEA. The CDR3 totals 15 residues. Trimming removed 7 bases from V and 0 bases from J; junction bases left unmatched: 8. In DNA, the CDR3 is TGCAGCGCTGTAGCGGGAACGAGCTCCTACAATGAGCAGTTCTTC. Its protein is CSAVAGTSSYNEQFF.

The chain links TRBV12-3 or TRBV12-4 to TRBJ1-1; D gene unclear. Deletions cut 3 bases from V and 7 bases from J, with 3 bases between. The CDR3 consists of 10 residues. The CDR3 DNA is TGTGCCAGCAGTTTGTATGAAGCTTTCTTT. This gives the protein CASSLYEAFF.

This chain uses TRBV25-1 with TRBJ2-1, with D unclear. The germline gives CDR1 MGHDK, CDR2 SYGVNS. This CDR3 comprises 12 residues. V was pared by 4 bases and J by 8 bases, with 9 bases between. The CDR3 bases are TGTGCCAGCAGTGGACTTAACGATGAGCAGTTCTTC. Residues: CASSGLNDEQFF.

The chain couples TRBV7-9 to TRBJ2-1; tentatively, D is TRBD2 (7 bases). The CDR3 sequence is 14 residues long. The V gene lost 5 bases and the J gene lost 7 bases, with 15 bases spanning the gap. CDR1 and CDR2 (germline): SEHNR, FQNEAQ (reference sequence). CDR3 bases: TGTGCCAGCAGCGTAGGGGGAGGGGGGAATGAGCAGTTCTTC. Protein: CASSVGGGGNEQFF.

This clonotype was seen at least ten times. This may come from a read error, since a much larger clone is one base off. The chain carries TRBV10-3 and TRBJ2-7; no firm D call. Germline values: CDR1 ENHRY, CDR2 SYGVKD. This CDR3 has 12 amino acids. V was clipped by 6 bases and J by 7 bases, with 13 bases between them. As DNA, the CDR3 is TGTGCCATCAGGTCAGGATCCGAGGAGCAGTACTTC. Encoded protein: CAIRSGSEEQYF.

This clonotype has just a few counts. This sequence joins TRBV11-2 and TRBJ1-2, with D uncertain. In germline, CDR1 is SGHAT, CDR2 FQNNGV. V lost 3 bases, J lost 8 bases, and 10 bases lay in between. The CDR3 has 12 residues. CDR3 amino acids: CASSLTTRGYTF. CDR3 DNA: TGTGCCAGCAGCTTGACGACTCGGGGCTACACCTTC.

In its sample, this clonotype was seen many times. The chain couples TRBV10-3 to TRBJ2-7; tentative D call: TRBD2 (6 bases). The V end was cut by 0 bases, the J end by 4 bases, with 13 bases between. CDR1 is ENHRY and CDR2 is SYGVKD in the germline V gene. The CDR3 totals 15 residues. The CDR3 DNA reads TGTGCCATCAGTGAGTCGAGGAGGGGAAAGTACGAGCAGTACTTC. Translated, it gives CAISESRRGKYEQYF.

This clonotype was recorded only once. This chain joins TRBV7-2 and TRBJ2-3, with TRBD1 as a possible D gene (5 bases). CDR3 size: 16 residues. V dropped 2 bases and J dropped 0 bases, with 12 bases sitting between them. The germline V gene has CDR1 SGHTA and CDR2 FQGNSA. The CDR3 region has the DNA TGTGCCAGCAGCTTATGGGGCGGACCCAGCACAGATACGCAGTATTTT. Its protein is CASSLWGGPSTDTQYF.

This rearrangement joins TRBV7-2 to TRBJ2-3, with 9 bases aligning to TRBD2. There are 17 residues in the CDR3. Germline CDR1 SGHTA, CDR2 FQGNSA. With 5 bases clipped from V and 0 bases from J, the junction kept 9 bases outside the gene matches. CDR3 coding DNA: TGTGCCAGCAGCCAAGGGACTAGCAGATATAGCACAGATACGCAGTATTTT. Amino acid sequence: CASSQGTSRYSTDTQYF.

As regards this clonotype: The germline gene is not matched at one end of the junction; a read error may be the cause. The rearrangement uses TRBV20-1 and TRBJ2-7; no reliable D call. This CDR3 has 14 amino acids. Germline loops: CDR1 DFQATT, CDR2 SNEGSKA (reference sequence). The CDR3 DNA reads TGCAGTGCTGGAGATCTCGCCGGGTTCTACGAGCAGTACTTC. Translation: CSAGDLAGFYEQYF.

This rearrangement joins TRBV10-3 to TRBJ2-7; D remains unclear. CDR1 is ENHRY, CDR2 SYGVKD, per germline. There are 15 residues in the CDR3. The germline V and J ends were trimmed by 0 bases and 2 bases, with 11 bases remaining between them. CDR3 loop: CAISESVLVTYEQYF. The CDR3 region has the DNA TGTGCCATCAGTGAGTCCGTGCTAGTAACCTACGAGCAGTACTTC.

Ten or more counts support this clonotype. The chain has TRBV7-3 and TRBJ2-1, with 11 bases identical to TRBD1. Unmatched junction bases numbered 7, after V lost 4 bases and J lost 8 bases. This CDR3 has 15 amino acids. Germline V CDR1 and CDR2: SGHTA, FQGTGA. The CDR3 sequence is CASSSSRTGGDEQFF. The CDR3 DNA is TGTGCCAGCAGCTCCTCCCGGACAGGGGGCGATGAGCAGTTCTTC. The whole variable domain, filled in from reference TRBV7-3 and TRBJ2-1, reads GAGVSQTPSNKVTEKGKYVELRCDPISGHTALYWYRQSLGQGPEFLIYFQGTGAADDSGLPNDRFFAVRPEGSVSTLKIQRTERGDSAVYLCASSSSRTGGDEQFFGPGTRLTVL.

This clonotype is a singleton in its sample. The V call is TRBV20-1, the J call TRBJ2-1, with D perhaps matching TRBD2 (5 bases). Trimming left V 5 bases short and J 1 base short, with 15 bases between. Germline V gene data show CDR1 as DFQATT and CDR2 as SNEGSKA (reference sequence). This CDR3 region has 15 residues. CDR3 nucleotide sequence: TGCAGTGCTCCGGGGTCTCGGGGATCCTACAATGAGCAGTTCTTC. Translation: CSAPGSRGSYNEQFF.

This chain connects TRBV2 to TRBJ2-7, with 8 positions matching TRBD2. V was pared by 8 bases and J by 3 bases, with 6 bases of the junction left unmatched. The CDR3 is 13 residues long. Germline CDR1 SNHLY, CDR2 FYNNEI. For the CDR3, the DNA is TGTGCCAGCGTTGCCGGGACTAGCTACGAGCAGTACTTC. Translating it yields CASVAGTSYEQYF.